The 11 T cell receptor beta chains given below trace back to one sample, sequenced in a study of cytomegalovirus exposure and HLA in healthy donors. The PCR ran on 60 Vbeta and 13 Jbeta primers. Libraries were prepared by immunoSEQ multiplex PCR; TCRdb keeps only in-frame clonotypes and omits some of them. In the table there are about 200,000 clones, nearly 80% of which are singletons. The sequenced sample consisted of PBMCs. Every receptor here comes from a man aged 18 to 29 in good health and CMV-seronegative.

The chain uses TRBV28 and TRBJ2-7, with D possibly being TRBD2 (5 bases). V dropped 8 bases and J dropped 2 bases, with 10 bases sitting between them. Per the germline V gene, CDR1 is MDHEN and CDR2 is SYDVKM. This CDR3 contains 12 residues. The CDR3 protein is CASHGNPYEQYF. Written as DNA, the CDR3 is TGTGCCAGCCACGGGAATCCCTACGAGCAGTACTTC.

This clone was counted only a few times. CDR3 region: CASSLASGAGGEQFF. The DNA of the CDR3 is TGTGCCAGCAGTTTGGCAAGCGGGGCGGGCGGTGAGCAGTTCTTC. The V call is TRBV27, the J call TRBJ2-1; 7 positions match TRBD2. The CDR3 loop spans 15 amino acids. The trim removed 3 bases at V and 9 bases at J, leaving 11 bases unmatched. Germline V gene sequence: CDR1 MNHEY, CDR2 SMNVEV (reference sequence).

This chain uses TRBV6-5 with TRBJ1-5; 7 bases map to TRBD1. V trimming: 2 bases; J trimming: 5 bases; junction bases outside the gene matches: 3. This CDR3 spans 14 amino acids. From germline, CDR1 is MNHEY and CDR2 SVGAGI. The CDR3 DNA follows: TGTGCCAGCAGTTACAGGGGGCGATATCAGCCCCAGCATTTT. This codes for CASSYRGRYQPQHF.

The V and J genes are TRBV18 and TRBJ2-1; 12 bases are shared with TRBD1. With 3 bases clipped from V and 6 bases from J, the junction kept 6 bases outside the gene matches. Germline loops: CDR1 KGHSH, CDR2 LQKENI. This CDR3 region has 16 residues. CDR3 sequence (DNA): TGTGCCAGCTCACCGGGACAGGGGGCTGGGGGCAATGAGCAGTTCTTC. Translating gives CASSPGQGAGGNEQFF.

The gene calls are TRBV15 and TRBJ1-2, with TRBD1 as a possible D gene (6 bases). The CDR3 is 13 amino acids. V was clipped by 3 bases and J by 6 bases, with 11 bases between them. Germline values: CDR1 LNHNV, CDR2 YYDKDF (reference sequence). The CDR3 region has the DNA TGTGCCACCAGCAGGGACAGTGAGGATGGCTACACCTTC. Encoded protein: CATSRDSEDGYTF.

This chain joins TRBV6-6 and TRBJ2-7, with 7 bases lining up with TRBD1. CDR1 is MNHNY and CDR2 is SVGAGI in the germline V gene (reference sequence). The length of the CDR3 is 14 residues. The J segment lost 0 bases and the V segment lost 7 bases, leaving 6 bases of the junction unmatched. The CDR3 DNA reads TGTGCCAGCATCCAGACAGGGAGCTCCTACGAGCAGTACTTC. Translation gives CASIQTGSSYEQYF.

The chain is built from TRBV7-8 and TRBJ2-7; 13 nucleotides line up with TRBD2. The CDR3 is 19 amino acids. The V segment lost 2 bases and the J segment 0 bases; nucleotides outside the gene matches: 10. CDR1 and CDR2 from the germline V gene are SGHVS and FQNEAQ. The CDR3 is CASSLITSGRARGSYEQYF. The CDR3 DNA reads TGTGCCAGCAGCTTAATAACTAGCGGGAGGGCGCGAGGCTCCTACGAGCAGTACTTC.

This clone was found once. The rearrangement links TRBV30 to TRBJ1-4; maybe TRBD1 (5 bases). CDR3 length: 13 residues. With 0 bases removed from V and 8 bases from J, the gap between germline ends came to 10 bases. Germline V gene data show CDR1 as GTSNPN and CDR2 as SVGIG (reference sequence). The CDR3 protein is CAWSVDGAEKLFF. CDR3 nucleotide sequence: TGTGCCTGGAGTGTAGATGGGGCGGAAAAACTGTTTTTT. Together with reference TRBV30 and TRBJ1-4, the CDR3 gives the full variable domain: SQTIHQWPATLVQPVGSPLSLECTVEGTSNPNLYWYRQAAGRGLQLLFYSVGIGQISSEVPQNLSASRPQDRQFILSSKKLLLSDSGFYLCAWSVDGAEKLFFGSGTQLSVL.

This clone was seen only a few times. The chain has TRBV5-4 and TRBJ2-3; D possibly corresponds to TRBD1 (6 bases). Trimming removed 0 bases from V and 2 bases from J, with 13 bases in between. CDR3 length: 16 amino acids. Germline V lookup: CDR1 SGHNT, CDR2 YYREEE (reference sequence). CDR3: CASSLGTGTITDTQYF. The CDR3, as DNA: TGTGCCAGCAGCTTGGGGACGGGGACAATCACAGATACGCAGTATTTT.

In regard to this clone: Other DNA sequences of this sample code for an identical CDR3. The chain employs TRBV5-1 and TRBJ2-5; D remains ambiguous. The germline V gene encodes CDR1 SGHRS and CDR2 YFSETQ. The CDR3 totals 13 residues. The ends were cut back, 0 bases at V and 2 bases at J, with 5 bases in the middle. The CDR3 here is CASSLGLQETQYF. Written as DNA, the CDR3 is TGCGCCAGCAGCTTGGGACTTCAAGAGACCCAGTACTTC.

The chain recombines TRBV2 with TRBJ2-7, with 9 bases that match TRBD1. With V trimmed by 8 bases and J by 3 bases, 8 bases remained unmatched. The CDR3 is 14 amino acids. Germline CDR1 reads SNHLY; CDR2 reads FYNNEI. CDR3 amino acids: CASAGQGVVYEQYF. In DNA form, the CDR3 reads TGTGCCAGCGCGGGACAGGGTGTAGTCTACGAGCAGTACTTC.